This T cell receptor (beta chain) was profiled in a study of T cell clonality in common variable immunodeficiency. This clone was seen more than once but under ten times. A read error likely explains this, since a far larger clone differs by one base. The sequenced fragment ends 3 residues before the CDR3 boundary, so the rest is inferred from the germline J gene. Germline-derived CDR1 and CDR2 are GTSNPN and SVGIG (reference sequence). Trimming took 3 bases from V and 6 from J, leaving 9 bases between them. The CDR3 has 12 amino acids. The repertoire was sequenced with immunoSEQ multiplex PCR; TCRdb's copy has only in-frame clones and lacks some. The table records roughly 58,000 clones without singletons, the ten largest covering 5% to 7%.

This receptor was identified in a person between 18 and 70 years old in good health. The chain employs TRBV30 and TRBJ1-5, with a weak D call TRBD1 (5 bases). Sequenced input: peripheral blood mononuclear cells. Incomplete CDR3 DNA: TGTGCCTGGAGGTGCGACAGTCAGCCC. Translated, it gives CAWRCDSQP. The whole CDR3 protein reads CAWRCDSQPQHF.